The clone carrying this T cell receptor (beta chain) was counted once. Everyone who took part was roughly 18 to 90 years old, and they came from about two dozen US areas. The entry originates in a study of blood T cell repertoires in COVID-19. Looking at the study overall: Whether acute or convalescent, the COVID-19 samples came from the United States, Italy and Spain. T cells, B-cell-depleted T cells, or PBMCs provided the cDNA or gDNA that served as material.

In the authors' methods: The assay estimated nucleated cells by amplifying reference gene primers. The data were produced by immunoSEQ multiplex PCR, yet TCRdb's version contains in-frame clones alone and is incomplete. Clonal size and the V and J genes are those of that table, whereas D and trimming came from the DNA. The sample has hundreds of thousands of clones, roughly 90% seen once; the top ten hold over 9%. Sequenced: PBMCs or T cells enriched from blood (not recorded which). The TCR sequence derives from a woman aged 40 to 50 who had recovered from COVID-19.

In DNA form, the CDR3 reads TGTGCCAGCAGCTCGCAGGGGGCATTGAGCAATCAGCCCCAGCATTTT. It specifies CASSSQGALSNQPQHF. The chain links TRBV7-2 to TRBJ1-5; 8 bases agree with TRBD1. CDR3 length equals 16 residues. Germline V CDR1 and CDR2: SGHTA, FQGNSA. The J segment lost 1 base and the V segment lost 4 bases, leaving 6 bases of the junction unmatched.